This TCR beta chain was retrieved from a study of T cell repertoires in cytomegalovirus infection. Study context: From public TCR beta signatures came an indication of both CMV infection and matching HLA type. Study-wide results and limits: The study identified carriers of CMV plus the relevant HLA from cumulative public TCR beta family frequency. The response measured ex vivo was dominated by TCR beta clonotypes (HLA-C-restricted and CMV-specific).

The CDR3 is 12 amino acids. V gave up 6 bases and J gave up 8 bases, with 11 bases separating them. Germline-derived CDR1 and CDR2 are MDHEN and SYDVKM. From the reads, TCRdb called clonotypes with MiXCR, one entry per CDR3 protein. The table lists hundreds of thousands of distinct CDR3 sequences, around 9.1% of them singletons. This clonotype appeared many times. The antigen is not known. Sequenced input: PBMCs. The TCR sequence derives from a human donor in good health (CMV status not recorded). Some clones in this sample may be carry-over from other donors' samples. This rearrangement joins TRBV28 to TRBJ1-5; D is uncertain. The CDR3 loop is CASRDGGKPQHF. The CDR3 nucleotides read TGTGCCAGCAGAGATGGAGGAAAGCCCCAGCATTTT.